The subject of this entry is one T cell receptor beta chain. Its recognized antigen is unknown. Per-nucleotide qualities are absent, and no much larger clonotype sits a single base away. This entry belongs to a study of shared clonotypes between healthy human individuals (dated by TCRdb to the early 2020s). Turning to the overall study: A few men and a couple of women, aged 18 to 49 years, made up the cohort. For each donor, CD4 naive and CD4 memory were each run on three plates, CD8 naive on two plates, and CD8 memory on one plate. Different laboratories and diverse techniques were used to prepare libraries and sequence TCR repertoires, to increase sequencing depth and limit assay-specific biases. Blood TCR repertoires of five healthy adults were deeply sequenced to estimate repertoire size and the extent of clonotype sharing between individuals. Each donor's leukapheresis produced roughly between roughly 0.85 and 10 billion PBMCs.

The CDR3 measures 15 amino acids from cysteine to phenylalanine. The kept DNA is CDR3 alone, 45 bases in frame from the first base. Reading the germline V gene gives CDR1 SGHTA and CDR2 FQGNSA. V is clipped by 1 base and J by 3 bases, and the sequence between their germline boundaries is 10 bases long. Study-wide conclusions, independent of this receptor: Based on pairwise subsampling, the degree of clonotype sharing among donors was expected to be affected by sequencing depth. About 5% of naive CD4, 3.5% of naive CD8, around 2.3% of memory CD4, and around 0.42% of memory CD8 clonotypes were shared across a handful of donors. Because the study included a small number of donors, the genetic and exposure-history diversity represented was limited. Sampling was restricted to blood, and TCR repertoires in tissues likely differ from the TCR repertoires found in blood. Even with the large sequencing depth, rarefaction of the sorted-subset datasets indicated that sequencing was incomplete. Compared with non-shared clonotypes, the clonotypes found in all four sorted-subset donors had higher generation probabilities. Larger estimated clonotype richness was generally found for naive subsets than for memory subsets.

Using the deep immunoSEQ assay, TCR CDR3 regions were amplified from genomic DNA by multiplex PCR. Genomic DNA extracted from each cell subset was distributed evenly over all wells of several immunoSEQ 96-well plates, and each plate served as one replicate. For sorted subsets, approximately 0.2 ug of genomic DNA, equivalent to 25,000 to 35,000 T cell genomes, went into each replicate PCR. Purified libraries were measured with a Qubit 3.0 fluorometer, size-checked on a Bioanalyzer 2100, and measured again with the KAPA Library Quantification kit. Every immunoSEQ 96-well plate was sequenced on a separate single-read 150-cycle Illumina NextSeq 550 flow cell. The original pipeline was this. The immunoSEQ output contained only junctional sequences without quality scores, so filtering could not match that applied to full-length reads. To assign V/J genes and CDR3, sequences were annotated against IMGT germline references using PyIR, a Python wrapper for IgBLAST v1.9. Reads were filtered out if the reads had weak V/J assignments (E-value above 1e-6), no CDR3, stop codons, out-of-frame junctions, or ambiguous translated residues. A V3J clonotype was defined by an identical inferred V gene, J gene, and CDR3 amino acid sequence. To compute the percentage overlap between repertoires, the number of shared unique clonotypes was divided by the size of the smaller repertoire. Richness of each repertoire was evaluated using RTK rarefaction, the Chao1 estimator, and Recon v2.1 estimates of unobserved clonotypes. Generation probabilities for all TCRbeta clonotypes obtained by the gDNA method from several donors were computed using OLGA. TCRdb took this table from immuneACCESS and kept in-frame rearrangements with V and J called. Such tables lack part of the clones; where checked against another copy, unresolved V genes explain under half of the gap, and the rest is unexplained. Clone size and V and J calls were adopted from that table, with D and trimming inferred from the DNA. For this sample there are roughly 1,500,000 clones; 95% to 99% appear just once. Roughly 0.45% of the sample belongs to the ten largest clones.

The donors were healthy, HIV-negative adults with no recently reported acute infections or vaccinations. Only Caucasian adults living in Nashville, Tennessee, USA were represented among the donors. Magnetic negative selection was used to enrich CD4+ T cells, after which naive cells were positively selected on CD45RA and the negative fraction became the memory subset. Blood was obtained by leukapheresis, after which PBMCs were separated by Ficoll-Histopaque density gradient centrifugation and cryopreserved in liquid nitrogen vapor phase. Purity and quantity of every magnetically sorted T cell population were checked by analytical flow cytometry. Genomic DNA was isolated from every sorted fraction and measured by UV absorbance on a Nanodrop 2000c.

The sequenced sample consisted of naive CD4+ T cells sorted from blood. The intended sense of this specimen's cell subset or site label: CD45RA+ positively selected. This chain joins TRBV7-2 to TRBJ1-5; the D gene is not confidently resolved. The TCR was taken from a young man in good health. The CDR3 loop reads CASSLERSDNQPQHF. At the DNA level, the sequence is TGTGCCAGCAGCTTAGAACGCAGCGACAATCAGCCCCAGCATTTT.